Shown below are 27 T cell receptor beta chains from a single sample sequenced in a study of blood T cell repertoires in COVID-19. The table came from immunoSEQ multiplex PCR; TCRdb's copy has only in-frame clones and leaves some out. This sample has approximately 210,000 clones, with about 88% found just once. The specimen was peripheral blood. The receptors were sampled from a man in his forties or fifties with active or convalescent COVID-19.

This clone came up once. Here the CDR3 reads CASSLARQGAGWALHF. CDR3 coding DNA: TGTGCCAGCAGCTTGGCAAGACAGGGGGCAGGATGGGCCCTCCACTTT. V and J are TRBV5-4 and TRBJ1-6, with 10 bases identical to TRBD1. Germline CDR1 and CDR2: SGHNT and YYREEE (reference sequence). J was trimmed by 14 bases and V by 0 bases; bases with no gene match: 11. The CDR3 runs 16 residues.

The rearrangement links TRBV30 to TRBJ2-2; 9 bases are shared with TRBD2. The germline CDR1 and CDR2 sequences are GTSNPN and SVGIG (reference sequence). The CDR3 runs 16 residues. V lost 0 bases to trimming and J lost 4 bases; unmatched junction nucleotides: 6. The CDR3 protein is CAWSVVLAGITGELFF. The CDR3 DNA reads TGTGCCTGGAGTGTGGTGCTAGCGGGAATCACCGGGGAGCTGTTTTTT.

The V gene is TRBV10-2, the J gene TRBJ1-1; D is possibly TRBD1 (6 bases). This CDR3 spans 13 amino acids. Trimming took off 8 bases at V and 1 base at J, with 11 bases between the two ends. Germline V gives CDR1 WSHSY, CDR2 SAAADI. Here the CDR3 reads CASGATGNTEAFF. The CDR3, as DNA: TGCGCCAGCGGAGCGACAGGGAACACTGAAGCTTTCTTT.

The chain couples TRBV28 to TRBJ1-2; 7 bases line up with TRBD1. The CDR3 is made up of 13 amino acids. CDR1 and CDR2 (germline): MDHEN, SYDVKM. V lost 7 bases, J lost 5 bases, and 7 bases stayed unmatched. Here the CDR3 reads CASTSPGGYGYTF. In nucleotides, the CDR3 is TGTGCCAGCACCTCCCCAGGGGGTTATGGCTACACCTTC.

This clone was detected a few times. The gene calls are TRBV28 and TRBJ1-2, with D perhaps matching TRBD1 (6 bases). The CDR3 contains 16 residues. Germline V CDR1 and CDR2: MDHEN, SYDVKM. V was shortened by 3 bases and J by 1 base, with 15 bases between the two germline ends. The CDR3: CASSFLGQSFNYGYTF. CDR3 coding DNA: TGTGCCAGCAGTTTTTTAGGACAGTCCTTTAACTATGGCTACACCTTC.

V is TRBV6-6 and J is TRBJ1-1, with 8 bases that match TRBD1. The CDR3 runs 14 residues. The germline V gene encodes CDR1 MNHNY and CDR2 SVGAGI (reference sequence). The trim removed 2 bases at V and 4 bases at J, leaving 3 bases unmatched. DNA of the CDR3: TGTGCCAGCAGTTACAAGCAGGGGGCCACTGAAGCTTTCTTT. This gives the protein CASSYKQGATEAFF.

The chain recombines TRBV30 with TRBJ2-3; a possible D gene is TRBD1 (5 bases). The CDR3 totals 14 residues. Germline assignment: CDR1 GTSNPN and CDR2 SVGIG (reference sequence). V lost 1 base and J 3 bases, leaving 11 bases between the germline ends. This chain's CDR3 is CAWSDAGKTDTQYF. Written as DNA, the CDR3 is TGTGCCTGGAGTGATGCAGGGAAGACAGATACGCAGTATTTT.

This clone occurred once. The V call is TRBV7-2, the J call TRBJ2-5; 10 positions match TRBD1. Germline V gene sequence: CDR1 SGHTA, CDR2 FQGNSA. Trimming took 1 base from V and 4 from J; bases not matched to a gene: 0. The CDR3 loop spans 14 amino acids. The CDR3 spells CASSLGTGGETQYF. CDR3 bases: TGTGCCAGCAGCTTAGGGACAGGGGGAGAGACCCAGTACTTC. The full variable domain, in which reference TRBV7-2 and TRBJ2-5 provide the parts outside the CDR3, is GAGVSQSPSNKVTEKGKDVELRCDPISGHTALYWYRQSLGQGLEFLIYFQGNSAPDKSGLPSDRFSAERTGGSVSTLTIQRTQQEDSAVYLCASSLGTGGETQYFGPGTRLLVL.

The chain carries TRBV27 and TRBJ1-1; 8 bases are shared with TRBD1. This CDR3 comprises 16 residues. Germline loops: CDR1 MNHEY, CDR2 SMNVEV (reference sequence). The ends lost 0 bases at V and 4 bases at J; junction bases unmatched: 7. CDR3 nucleotide sequence: TGTGCCAGCAGTTTATCCCCGACAGGGGCGAGCACTGAAGCTTTCTTT. Its translation is CASSLSPTGASTEAFF.

The chain combines TRBV7-2 with TRBJ2-5, with D perhaps TRBD2 (6 bases). V lost 1 base and J lost 0, with 12 bases in between. The CDR3 covers 16 residues. Germline assignment: CDR1 SGHTA and CDR2 FQGNSA. The CDR3 nucleotides are TGTGCCAGCAGCTTAGGGGCTAGCGCCTACCAAGAGACCCAGTACTTC. This codes for CASSLGASAYQETQYF. The variable domain in full, with the rest retrieved from reference TRBV7-2 and TRBJ2-5, is GAGVSQSPSNKVTEKGKDVELRCDPISGHTALYWYRQSLGQGLEFLIYFQGNSAPDKSGLPSDRFSAERTGGSVSTLTIQRTQQEDSAVYLCASSLGASAYQETQYFGPGTRLLVL.

About this clone: Other DNA sequences in the same sample also yield this CDR3. The DNA of the CDR3 is TGTGCCAGCAGTGGACAGAGCAATCAGCCCCAGCATTTT. Its translation: CASSGQSNQPQHF. The J gene is TRBJ1-5, the V gene TRBV2, with D tentatively TRBD1 (5 bases). CDR3 size: 13 residues. The V and J ends lost 4 bases and 1 base respectively, with 5 bases between them. Germline CDR1 reads SNHLY; CDR2 reads FYNNEI.

The J gene is TRBJ2-7, the V gene TRBV7-8, with TRBD1 matching 7 bases. This CDR3 comprises 15 residues. CDR1 is SGHVS, CDR2 FQNEAQ, per germline. V lost 0 bases, J lost 2 bases, and 4 bases stayed unmatched. CDR3 in amino acids: CASSLAYQGAYEQYF. CDR3 in DNA: TGTGCCAGCAGCTTAGCGTACCAGGGGGCCTACGAGCAGTACTTC.

This clone has just a few counts. The chain joins TRBV18 to TRBJ2-2; weak D call: TRBD1 (5 bases). V shed 6 bases and J shed 1 base, with 9 bases lying between them. CDR1 and CDR2 (germline): KGHSH, LQKENI. The CDR3 runs to 14 residues. The chain's CDR3 is CASSPGQNTGELFF. The CDR3, as DNA: TGTGCCAGCTCCCCTGGACAGAACACCGGGGAGCTGTTTTTT.

The gene calls are TRBV28 and TRBJ2-1; 11 bases align to TRBD2. Germline CDR1 and CDR2: MDHEN and SYDVKM. With V trimmed by 10 bases and J by 7 bases, 6 bases remained unmatched. The CDR3 is made up of 13 amino acids. DNA for the CDR3: TGTGCCACCTTAGCGGGAGGGCCTAATGAGCAGTTCTTC. This gives the protein CATLAGGPNEQFF.

V gene TRBV14 combines with J gene TRBJ2-7; 11 bases map to TRBD1. The ends lost 2 bases at V and 3 bases at J; junction bases unmatched: 9. CDR1 is SGHDN, CDR2 FVKESK, per germline. The CDR3 sequence is 17 residues long. The CDR3 nucleotides read TGTGCCAGCAGCCAACGTCCCGGACAGGGGGCTCTCTACGAGCAGTACTTC. This encodes CASSQRPGQGALYEQYF.

This sequence joins TRBV13 and TRBJ2-1; 7 bases match TRBD2. V lost 5 bases to trimming and J lost 7 bases; unmatched junction nucleotides: 11. From germline, CDR1 is PRHDT and CDR2 FYEKMQ (reference sequence). The CDR3 covers 15 residues. The CDR3 DNA reads as TGTGCCAGCAGCCGGGCGGGAGATGGGTGGAATGAGCAGTTCTTC. Protein product: CASSRAGDGWNEQFF.

This chain joins TRBV19 and TRBJ1-1; D is unclear. V gave up 8 bases and J gave up 7 bases, with 11 bases separating them. From germline, CDR1 is LNHDA and CDR2 SQIVND (reference sequence). The CDR3 is 11 amino acids. The chain's CDR3 is CASYGNLEAFF. For the CDR3, the DNA is TGTGCCAGTTACGGGAACCTTGAAGCTTTCTTT.

This chain joins TRBV10-1 and TRBJ2-1; 8 bases line up with TRBD1. The CDR3 loop spans 13 amino acids. Trimming took 8 bases from V and 7 from J; bases not matched to a gene: 7. Germline CDR1 and CDR2: WNHNN and SYGVQD (reference sequence). Here the CDR3 DNA reads TGCGCCAGCCGTGGGCAGGGGGCGAATGAGCAGTTCTTC. It translates to CASRGQGANEQFF.

The chain couples TRBV5-6 to TRBJ1-2; 8 nucleotides line up with TRBD1. Unmatched junction bases numbered 12, after V lost 4 bases and J lost 4 bases. The CDR3 totals 16 residues. The germline CDR1 and CDR2 sequences are SGHDT and YYEEEE. The DNA of the CDR3 is TGTGCCAGCAGCAGACGGGACAGGTACGGGAGCTATGGCTACACCTTC. Residues: CASSRRDRYGSYGYTF.

The chain joins TRBV28 to TRBJ1-1; the match to TRBD1 covers 9 bases. Trimming cost V 10 bases and J 2 bases; bases outside gene matches: 5. This CDR3 contains 13 residues. CDR1 MDHEN and CDR2 SYDVKM come from the germline V gene. This CDR3 is CAIPGQGNTEAFF. DNA for the CDR3: TGTGCCATCCCGGGACAGGGTAACACTGAAGCTTTCTTT.

This rearrangement joins TRBV2 to TRBJ1-1, with D perhaps matching TRBD1 (6 bases). CDR1 is SNHLY, CDR2 FYNNEI, per germline. V dropped 6 bases and J dropped 1 base, with 12 bases sitting between them. This CDR3 has 14 residues. CDR3 sequence (DNA): TGTGCCAGCAGCGCCCACAGGGAGAACACTGAAGCTTTCTTT. It encodes CASSAHRENTEAFF.

This rearrangement joins TRBV7-8 to TRBJ1-5, with D possibly TRBD1 on 5 matching bases. The CDR3 has 16 residues. Germline V gives CDR1 SGHVS, CDR2 FQNEAQ. Trimming removed 2 bases at V and 4 bases at J, with 15 bases between. CDR3 sequence: CASSLLPRQKNQPQHF. For the CDR3, the DNA is TGTGCCAGCAGCTTACTACCGAGACAGAAAAATCAGCCCCAGCATTTT.

The chain recombines TRBV15 with TRBJ1-2; D gene unclear. Germline V gene lookup returns CDR1 LNHNV and CDR2 YYDKDF (reference sequence). V shed 3 bases and J shed 7 bases, with 12 bases lying between them. This CDR3 region has 13 residues. Written as DNA, the CDR3 is TGTGCCACCAGCAGGCGGAGGGAGATTGGCTACACCTTC. Protein sequence: CATSRRREIGYTF. Filled out from reference TRBV15 and TRBJ1-2, the complete variable domain reads DAMVIQNPRYQVTQFGKPVTLSCSQTLNHNVMYWYQQKSSQAPKLLFHYYDKDFNNEADTPDNFQSRRPNTSFCFLDIRSPGLGDTAMYLCATSRRREIGYTFGSGTRLTVV.

V is TRBV6-5 and J is TRBJ2-7; 7 bases map to TRBD2. Germline-derived CDR1 and CDR2 are MNHEY and SVGAGI. Trimming removed 8 bases from V and 3 bases from J; junction bases left unmatched: 7. The CDR3 is 13 residues long. CDR3 bases: TGTGCCAGCGGGGAGGGGAGCAGCTACGAGCAGTACTTC. Its translation: CASGEGSSYEQYF.

This chain connects TRBV19 to TRBJ2-7, with 7 nucleotides matching TRBD2. The CDR3 runs 13 residues. Germline V gene data show CDR1 as LNHDA and CDR2 as SQIVND (reference sequence). V dropped 8 bases and J dropped 0; count of bases not matched to a gene: 4. Here the CDR3 reads CASAAGSSYEQYF. As DNA, the CDR3 is TGTGCCAGTGCAGCGGGAAGCTCCTACGAGCAGTACTTC.

The chain links TRBV5-8 to TRBJ1-4, with 8 nucleotides matching TRBD1. Germline lookup yields CDR1 SGHTS and CDR2 YDEGEE. The CDR3 spans 17 residues. V trimming: 0 bases; J trimming: 7 bases; junction bases outside the gene matches: 11. CDR3 bases: TGTGCCAGCAGCTTGGGACAGGGGAGGCAACTAATTGAAAAACTGTTTTTT. This sequence encodes CASSLGQGRQLIEKLFF. The entire variable domain, with the rest obtained from reference TRBV5-8 and TRBJ1-4, is as follows: EAGVTQSPTHLIKTRGQQATLRCSPISGHTSVYWYQQALGLGLQFLLWYDEGEERNRGNFPPRFSGRQFPNYSSELNVNALELEDSALYLCASSLGQGRQLIEKLFFGSGTQLSVL.

The chain links TRBV3-1 (or the pseudogene TRBV3-2) to TRBJ2-3, with 8 bases aligning to TRBD1. The germline gives CDR1 LGHDT, CDR2 YNNKEL (reference sequence). V lost 4 bases and J lost 5; bases outside the gene matches: 8. This CDR3 has 15 amino acids. CDR3 sequence (DNA): TGTGCCAGCAGCCCGCTGACAGGGGTGGGAGATACGCAGTATTTT. Translated: CASSPLTGVGDTQYF.